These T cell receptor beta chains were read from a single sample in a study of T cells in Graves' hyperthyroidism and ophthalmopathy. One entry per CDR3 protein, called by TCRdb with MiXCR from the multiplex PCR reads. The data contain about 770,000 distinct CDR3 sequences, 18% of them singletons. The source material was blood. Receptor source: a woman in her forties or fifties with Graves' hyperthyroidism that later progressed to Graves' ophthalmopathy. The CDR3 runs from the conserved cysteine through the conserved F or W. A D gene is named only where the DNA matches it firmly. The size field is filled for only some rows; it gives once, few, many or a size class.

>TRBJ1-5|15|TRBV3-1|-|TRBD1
TGTGCCAGCAGCCAAGAGACAGGGCTAGATCAGCCCCAGCATTTT
CASSQETGLDQPQHF
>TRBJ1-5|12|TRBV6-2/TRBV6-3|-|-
TGTGCCAGCGGGGATCCAAATCAGCCCCAGCATTTT
CASGDPNQPQHF
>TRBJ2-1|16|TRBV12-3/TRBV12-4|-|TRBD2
TGTGCCAGCAGTTTAGCCGGCGCGGGGGGGCCCCATGAGCAGTTCTTC
CASSLAGAGGPHEQFF
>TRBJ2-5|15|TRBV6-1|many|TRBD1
TGTGCCAGCAGCCCCGGGACAGGCTTCGTCAAGACCCAGTACTTC
CASSPGTGFVKTQYF
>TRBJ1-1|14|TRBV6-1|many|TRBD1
TGTGCCAGCAGTACCAGGGGGCCGGACACTGAAGCTTTCTTT
CASSTRGPDTEAFF
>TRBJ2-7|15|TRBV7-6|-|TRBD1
TGTGCCAGCAGCTTAGCGGACAGGGAGATTGACGAGCAGTACTTC
CASSLADREIDEQYF
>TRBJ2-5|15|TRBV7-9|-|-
TGTGCCAGCAGCTATGGGACGTCCTCCCAAGAGACCCAGTACTTC
CASSYGTSSQETQYF
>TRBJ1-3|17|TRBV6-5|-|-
TGTGCCAGCAGTTACTCGACAGAAATCTCCTCTGGAAACACCATATATTTT
CASSYSTEISSGNTIYF
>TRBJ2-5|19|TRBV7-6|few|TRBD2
TGTGCCAGCAGCCCTACTGACCAACGTAGCGGGGGGGCTTGGGAGACCCAGTACTTC
CASSPTDQRSGGAWETQYF
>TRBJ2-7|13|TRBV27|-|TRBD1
TGTGCCAGCAGTACGACAGGGGGATGGGAGCAGTACTTC
CASSTTGGWEQYF
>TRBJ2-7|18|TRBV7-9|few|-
TGTGCCACGACGCGCCCAAATCACCCTCCAGGCAGAACCTACGAGCAGTACTTC
CATTRPNHPPGRTYEQYF
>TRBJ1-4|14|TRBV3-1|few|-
TGTGCCAGCACCAACAGGGCCGGGAATGAAAAACTGTTTTTT
CASTNRAGNEKLFF
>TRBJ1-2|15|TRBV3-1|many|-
TGTGCCAGCAGCCAAGACAGGGTAGCTAACTATGGCTACACCTTC
CASSQDRVANYGYTF
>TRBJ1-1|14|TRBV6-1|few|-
TGTGCCAGCAGTTGGACTTCGTTGGGCACTGAAGCTTTCTTT
CASSWTSLGTEAFF
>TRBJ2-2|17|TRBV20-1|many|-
TGCAGTGCTAGAGATGTTGGGCAGGGACCAAACACCGGGGAGCTGTTTTTT
CSARDVGQGPNTGELFF
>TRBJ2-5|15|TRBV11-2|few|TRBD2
TGTGCCAGCAGCAATCTCTTGGGGGGGAAAGAGACCCAGTACTTC
CASSNLLGGKETQYF
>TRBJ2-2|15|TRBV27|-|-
TGTGCCAGCAGTTTGACGGGGGCCTCGACCGGGGAGCTGTTTTTT
CASSLTGASTGELFF
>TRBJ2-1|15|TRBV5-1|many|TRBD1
TGCGCCAGCACCCCGGACAGGGGGGCCTACAATGAGCAGTTCTTC
CASTPDRGAYNEQFF
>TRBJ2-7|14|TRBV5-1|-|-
TGCGCCAGCAGCTTAGGGACTGCCGGGGACGAGCAGTACTTC
CASSLGTAGDEQYF
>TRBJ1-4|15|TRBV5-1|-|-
TGCGCCAGCAGCTCAGGTTCCGGGGGTTACGAAAAACTGTTTTTT
CASSSGSGGYEKLFF
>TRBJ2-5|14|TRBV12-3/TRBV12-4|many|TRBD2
TGTGCCAGCAGTGATAGCGGGGAGCAAGAGACCCAGTACTTC
CASSDSGEQETQYF
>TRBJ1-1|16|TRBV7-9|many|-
TGTGCCAGCAGCTCTCCTCCGGGACTTCTGAACACTGAAGCTTTCTTT
CASSSPPGLLNTEAFF
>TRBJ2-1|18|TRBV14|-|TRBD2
TGTGCCAGCAGCCAAGAATATAGGACTAGCGGGGGAACGGATGAGCAGTTCTTC
CASSQEYRTSGGTDEQFF
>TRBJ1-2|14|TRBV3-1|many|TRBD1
TGTGCCAGCAGCCAAAATATACAGGGGGATGGCTACACCTTC
CASSQNIQGDGYTF
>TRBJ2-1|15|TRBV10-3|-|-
TGTGCCATCAGTGGGGCGGGTCGGACCACCAATGAGCAGTTCTTC
CAISGAGRTTNEQFF
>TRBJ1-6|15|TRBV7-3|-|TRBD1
TGTGCCAGCAGCCTAGGACAGGGGAATAATTCACCCCTCCACTTT
CASSLGQGNNSPLHF
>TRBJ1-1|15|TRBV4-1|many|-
TGCGCCAGCAGCCAGAGGGGAGGGGTAAACACTGAAGCTTTCTTT
CASSQRGGVNTEAFF
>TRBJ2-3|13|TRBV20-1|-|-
TGCAGTGCTAGAGATGGGATGGCAGATACGCAGTATTTT
CSARDGMADTQYF
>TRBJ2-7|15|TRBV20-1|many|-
TGCAGTGCTAAAGGACGGACTCCCTCCATCTACGAGCAGTACTTC
CSAKGRTPSIYEQYF